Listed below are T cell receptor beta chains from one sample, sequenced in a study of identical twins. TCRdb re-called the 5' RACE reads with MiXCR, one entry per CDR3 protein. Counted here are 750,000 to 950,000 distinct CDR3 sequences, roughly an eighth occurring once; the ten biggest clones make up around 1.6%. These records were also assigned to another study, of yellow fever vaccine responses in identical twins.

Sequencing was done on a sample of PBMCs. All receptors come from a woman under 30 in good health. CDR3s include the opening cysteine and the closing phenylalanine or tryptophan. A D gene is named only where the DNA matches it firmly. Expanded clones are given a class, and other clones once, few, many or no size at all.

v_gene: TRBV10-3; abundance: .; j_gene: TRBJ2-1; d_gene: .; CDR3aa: CAAVGGTFGNEQFF; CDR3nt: TGTGCCGCCGTAGGGGGTACGTTCGGAAATGAGCAGTTCTTC
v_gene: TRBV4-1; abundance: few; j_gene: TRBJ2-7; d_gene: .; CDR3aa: CASSREYF; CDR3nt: TGCGCCAGCAGCCGCGAGTACTTC
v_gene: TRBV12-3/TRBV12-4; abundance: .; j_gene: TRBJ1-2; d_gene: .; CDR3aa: CASSLNRAYGYTF; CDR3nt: TGTGCCAGCAGTCTAAACAGGGCCTATGGCTACACCTTC
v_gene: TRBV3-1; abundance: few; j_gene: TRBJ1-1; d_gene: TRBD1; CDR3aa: CASFPTGGKDTEAFF; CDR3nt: TGTGCCAGCTTCCCGACAGGGGGTAAGGACACTGAAGCTTTCTTT
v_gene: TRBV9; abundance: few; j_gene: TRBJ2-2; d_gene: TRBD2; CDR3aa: CASSTRTSGRKANTGELFF; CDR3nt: TGTGCCAGCAGCACCCGGACTAGCGGGAGGAAGGCGAACACCGGGGAGCTGTTTTTT
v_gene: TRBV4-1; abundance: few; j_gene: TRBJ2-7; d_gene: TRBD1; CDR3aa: CASSQDRAGQGLYEQYF; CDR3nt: TGCGCCAGCAGCCAAGATAGGGCCGGACAGGGGTTATACGAGCAGTACTTC
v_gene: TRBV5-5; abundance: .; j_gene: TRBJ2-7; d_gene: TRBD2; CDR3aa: CASSPTSGAYEQYF; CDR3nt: TGTGCCAGCAGCCCGACTAGCGGGGCCTACGAGCAGTACTTC
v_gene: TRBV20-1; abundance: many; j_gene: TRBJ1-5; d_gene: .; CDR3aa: CSARRGSNQPQHF; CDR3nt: TGCAGTGCGAGGAGGGGGAGCAATCAGCCCCAGCATTTT
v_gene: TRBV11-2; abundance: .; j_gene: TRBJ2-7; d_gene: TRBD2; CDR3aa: CASSQGTILTYEQYF; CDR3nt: TGTGCCAGCAGCCAAGGGACTATTCTTACCTACGAGCAGTACTTC
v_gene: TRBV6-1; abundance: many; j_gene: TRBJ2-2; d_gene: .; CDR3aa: CASSPPGWGTGELFF; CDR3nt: TGTGCCAGCAGTCCTCCGGGATGGGGGACCGGGGAGCTGTTTTTT
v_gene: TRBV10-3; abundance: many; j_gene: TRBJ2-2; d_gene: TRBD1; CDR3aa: CAISASGTGNTGELFF; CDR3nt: TGTGCCATCAGTGCCTCTGGGACAGGGAACACCGGGGAGCTGTTTTTT
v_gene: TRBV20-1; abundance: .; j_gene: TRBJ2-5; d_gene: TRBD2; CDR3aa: CSASPGAGAGETQYF; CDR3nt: TGCAGTGCTTCCCCCGGGGCGGGAGCAGGGGAGACCCAGTACTTC
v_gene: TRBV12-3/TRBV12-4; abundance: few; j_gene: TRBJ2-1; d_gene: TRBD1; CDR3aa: CASRVLPRGSSYNEQFF; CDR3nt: TGTGCCAGCAGGGTCCTGCCCAGGGGGAGCTCCTACAATGAGCAGTTCTTC
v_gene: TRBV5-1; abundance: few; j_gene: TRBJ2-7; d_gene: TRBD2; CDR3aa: CASSGTAGGGGGYEQYF; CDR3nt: TGCGCCAGCAGCGGAACCGCGGGTGGGGGGGGTGGCTACGAGCAGTACTTC
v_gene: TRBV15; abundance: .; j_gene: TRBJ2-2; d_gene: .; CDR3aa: CATSLGPSGNTGELFF; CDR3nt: TGTGCCACCAGCCTCGGGCCGTCCGGGAACACCGGGGAGCTGTTTTTT
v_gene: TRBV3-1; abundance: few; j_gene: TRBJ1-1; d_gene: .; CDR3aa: CASSMQGREEAFF; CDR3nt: TGTGCCAGCAGCATGCAGGGGAGGGAGGAAGCTTTCTTT
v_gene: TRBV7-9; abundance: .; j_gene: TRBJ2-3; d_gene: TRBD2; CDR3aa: CATHRAGETDTQYF; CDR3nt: TGTGCCACCCATAGAGCGGGGGAAACAGATACGCAGTATTTT
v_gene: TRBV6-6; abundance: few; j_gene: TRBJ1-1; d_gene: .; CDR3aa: CASHLGQNTEAFF; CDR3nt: TGTGCCAGCCATCTCGGACAGAACACTGAAGCTTTCTTT
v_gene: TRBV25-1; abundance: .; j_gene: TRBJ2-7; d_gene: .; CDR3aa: CASSGAGASLRQYF; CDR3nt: TGTGCCAGCAGTGGGGCAGGGGCCTCCCTGCGGCAGTACTTC
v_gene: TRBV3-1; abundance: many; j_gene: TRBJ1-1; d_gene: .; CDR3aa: CASSQDKGVTEAFF; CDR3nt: TGTGCCAGCAGCCAAGATAAGGGGGTTACTGAAGCTTTCTTT
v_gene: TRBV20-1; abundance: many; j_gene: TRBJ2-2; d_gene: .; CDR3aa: CSASRVGELFF; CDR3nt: TGCAGTGCTAGTAGGGTCGGGGAGCTGTTTTTT
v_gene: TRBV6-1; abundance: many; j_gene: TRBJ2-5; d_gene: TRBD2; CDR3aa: CASSETSGSKTQYF; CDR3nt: TGTGCCAGCAGTGAAACTAGCGGGAGTAAGACCCAGTACTTC
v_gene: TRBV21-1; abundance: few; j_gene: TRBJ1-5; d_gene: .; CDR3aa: CASSKEQGSILHSNQPQHF; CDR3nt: TGTGCCAGCAGCAAAGAACAGGGGTCTATATTACATAGCAATCAGCCCCAGCATTTT
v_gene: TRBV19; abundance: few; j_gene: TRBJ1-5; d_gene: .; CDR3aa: CASIRGSGPGPQHF; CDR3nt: TGTGCCAGTATCAGGGGAAGCGGGCCAGGGCCCCAGCATTTT
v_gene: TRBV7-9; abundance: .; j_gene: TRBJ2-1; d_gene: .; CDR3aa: CASSPSRAFDEQFF; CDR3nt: TGTGCCAGCAGCCCGTCGAGGGCATTTGATGAGCAGTTCTTC
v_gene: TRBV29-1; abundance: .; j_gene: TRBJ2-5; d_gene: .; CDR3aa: CSVEGPTTETQYF; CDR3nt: TGCAGCGTTGAAGGGCCAACGACGGAGACCCAGTACTTC
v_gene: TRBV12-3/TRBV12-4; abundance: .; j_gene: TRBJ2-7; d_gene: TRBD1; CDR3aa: CASSPTGGKYYEQYF; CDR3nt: TGTGCCAGCAGCCCAACAGGGGGCAAGTACTACGAGCAGTACTTC
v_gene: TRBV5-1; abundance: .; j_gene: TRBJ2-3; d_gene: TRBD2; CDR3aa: CASSFLGGLNTQYF; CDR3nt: TGCGCCAGCAGCTTCCTCGGGGGGTTAAATACGCAGTATTTT
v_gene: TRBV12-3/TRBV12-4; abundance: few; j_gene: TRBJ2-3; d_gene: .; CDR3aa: CASTPVAGSADTQYF; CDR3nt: TGTGCCAGCACCCCCGTGGCAGGGAGCGCAGATACGCAGTATTTT
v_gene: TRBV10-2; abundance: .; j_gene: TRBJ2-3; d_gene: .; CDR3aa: CATRNWGSDTQYF; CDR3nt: TGCGCCACCCGAAATTGGGGGTCAGATACGCAGTATTTT
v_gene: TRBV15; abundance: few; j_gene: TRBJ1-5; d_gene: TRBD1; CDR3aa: CATSRSGGNNQPHHF; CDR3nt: TGTGCCACCAGCAGATCAGGGGGCAACAATCAGCCCCATCATTTT
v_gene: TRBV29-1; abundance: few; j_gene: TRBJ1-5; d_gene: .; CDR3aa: CSVGPGSNQPQHF; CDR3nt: TGCAGCGTTGGGCCCGGAAGCAATCAGCCCCAGCATTTT
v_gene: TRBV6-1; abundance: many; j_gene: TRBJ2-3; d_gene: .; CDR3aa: CASSEVATDTQYF; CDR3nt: TGTGCCAGCAGTGAAGTGGCTACAGATACGCAGTATTTT
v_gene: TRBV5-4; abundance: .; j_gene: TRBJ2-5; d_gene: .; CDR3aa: CASSPGTSRWETQYF; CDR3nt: TGTGCCAGCAGCCCGGGGACGTCACGTTGGGAGACCCAGTACTTC
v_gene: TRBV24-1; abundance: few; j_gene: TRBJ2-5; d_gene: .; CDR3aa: CATSDTGSEGTQYF; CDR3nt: TGTGCCACCAGTGACACCGGATCAGAAGGGACCCAGTACTTC
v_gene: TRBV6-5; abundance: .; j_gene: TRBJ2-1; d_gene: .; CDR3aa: CASSLDLGKQFF; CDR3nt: TGTGCCAGCAGTCTCGACTTAGGGAAGCAGTTCTTC